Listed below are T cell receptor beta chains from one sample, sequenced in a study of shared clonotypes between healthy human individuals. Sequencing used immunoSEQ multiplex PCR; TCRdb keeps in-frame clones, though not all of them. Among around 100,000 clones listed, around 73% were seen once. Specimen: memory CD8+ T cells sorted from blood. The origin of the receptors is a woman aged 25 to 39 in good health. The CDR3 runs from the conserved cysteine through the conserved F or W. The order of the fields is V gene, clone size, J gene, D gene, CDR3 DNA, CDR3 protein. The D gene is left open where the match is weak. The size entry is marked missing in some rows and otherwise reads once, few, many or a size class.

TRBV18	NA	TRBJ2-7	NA	TGTGCCAGCTCACCATCTTGGAGGGCAGCCTACGAGCAGTACTTC	CASSPSWRAAYEQYF
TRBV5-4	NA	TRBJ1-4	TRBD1	TGTGCCAGCAGTCTAGACAGGGCGGATGAAAAACTGTTTTTT	CASSLDRADEKLFF
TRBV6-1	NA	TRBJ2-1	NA	TGTGCCAGCAGTGAAGGGCGGGCTGCCATGTACAATGAGCAGTTCTTC	CASSEGRAAMYNEQFF
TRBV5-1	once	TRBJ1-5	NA	TGCGCAAGCAGTTCGGGGGGGAGCAATCAGCCCCAGCATTTT	CASSSGGSNQPQHF
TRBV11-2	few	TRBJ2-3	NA	TGTGCCACCCAGGGGAGGGAGGACCCCACAGATACGCAGTATTTT	CATQGREDPTDTQYF
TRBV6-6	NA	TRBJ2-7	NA	TGTGCCAGCAGTTACGGAGTCGGGAGCACCTACGAGCAGTACTTC	CASSYGVGSTYEQYF
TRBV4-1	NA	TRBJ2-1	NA	TGCGCCAGCAGCCAACCCATGGGGGGACAGCCGAATGAGCAGTTCTTC	CASSQPMGGQPNEQFF
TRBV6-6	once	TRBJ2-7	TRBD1	TGTGCCAGCAGCCCCGGGACAGCCTACGAGCAGTACTTC	CASSPGTAYEQYF
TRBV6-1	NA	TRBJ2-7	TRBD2	TGTGCCAGCAGTGCCCGAGGACTAGCGGGAGGTCCCTACGAGCAGTACTTC	CASSARGLAGGPYEQYF
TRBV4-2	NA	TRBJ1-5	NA	TGTGCCAGCAGCCAAGAACGAGGCAAGCCATTGCCCCAGCATTTT	CASSQERGKPLPQHF
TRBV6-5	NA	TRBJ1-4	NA	TGTGCCAGCACCGGGGGGGAAAAACTGTTTTTT	CASTGGEKLFF
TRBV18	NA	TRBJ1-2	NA	TGTGCCAGCTCACCAGGGACCGGACCCTATGGCTACACCTTC	CASSPGTGPYGYTF
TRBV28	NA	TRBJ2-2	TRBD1	TGTGCCAGCATCGTCTCCGACAGGGCCCCTTACACCGGGGAGCTGTTTTTT	CASIVSDRAPYTGELFF
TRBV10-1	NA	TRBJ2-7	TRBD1	TGCGCCAGCGGGGGACCCGGGACAGGGGTCTCCTACGAGCAGTACTTC	CASGGPGTGVSYEQYF
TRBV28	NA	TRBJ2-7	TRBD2	TGTGCCAGCAGTCGGGACAGACCCGGACTAGCGGGAGGGTTCGAGCAGTACTTC	CASSRDRPGLAGGFEQYF
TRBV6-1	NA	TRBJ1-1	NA	TGTGCCAGCAGTGAGTGGGTCGGGGGCACTGAAGCTTTCTTT	CASSEWVGGTEAFF
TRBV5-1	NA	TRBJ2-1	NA	TGCGCCAGCAGCTTTGAGGTCCGGGGGGAGCAGTTCTTC	CASSFEVRGEQFF
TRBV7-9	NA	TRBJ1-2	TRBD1	TGTGCCAGCAGCCCACCGCTACCGGGACAGGGGGATCTGCGGTACACCTTC	CASSPPLPGQGDLRYTF